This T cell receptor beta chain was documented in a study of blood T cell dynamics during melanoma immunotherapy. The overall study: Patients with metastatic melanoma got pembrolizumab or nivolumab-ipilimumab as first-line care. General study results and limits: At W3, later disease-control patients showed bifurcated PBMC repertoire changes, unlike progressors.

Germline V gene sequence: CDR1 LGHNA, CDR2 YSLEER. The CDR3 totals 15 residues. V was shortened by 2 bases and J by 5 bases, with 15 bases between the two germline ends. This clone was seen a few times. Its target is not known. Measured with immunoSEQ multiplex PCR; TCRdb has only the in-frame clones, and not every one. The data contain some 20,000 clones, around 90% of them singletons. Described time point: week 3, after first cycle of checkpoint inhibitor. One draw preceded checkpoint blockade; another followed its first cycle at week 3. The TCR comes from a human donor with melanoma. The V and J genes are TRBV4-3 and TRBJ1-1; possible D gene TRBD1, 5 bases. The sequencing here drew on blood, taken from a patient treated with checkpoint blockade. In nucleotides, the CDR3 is TGCGCCAGCAGCCAATGGGAGGCGGGACGAACTGAAGCTTTCTTT. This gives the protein CASSQWEAGRTEAFF.